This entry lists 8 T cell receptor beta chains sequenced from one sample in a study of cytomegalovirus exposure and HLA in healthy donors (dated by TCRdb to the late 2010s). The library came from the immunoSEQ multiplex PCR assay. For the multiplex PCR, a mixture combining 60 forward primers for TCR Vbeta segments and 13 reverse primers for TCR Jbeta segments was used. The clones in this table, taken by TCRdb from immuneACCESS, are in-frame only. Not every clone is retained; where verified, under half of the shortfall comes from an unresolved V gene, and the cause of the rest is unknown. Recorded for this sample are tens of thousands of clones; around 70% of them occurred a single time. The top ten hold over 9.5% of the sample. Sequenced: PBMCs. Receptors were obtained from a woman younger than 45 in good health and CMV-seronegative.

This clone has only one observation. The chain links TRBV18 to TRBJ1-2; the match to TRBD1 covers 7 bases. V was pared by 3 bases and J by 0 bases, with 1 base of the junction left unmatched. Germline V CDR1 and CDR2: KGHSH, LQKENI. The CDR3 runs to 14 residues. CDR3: CASSPGQTNYGYTF. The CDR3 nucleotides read TGTGCCAGCTCACCGGGACAGACTAACTATGGCTACACCTTC.

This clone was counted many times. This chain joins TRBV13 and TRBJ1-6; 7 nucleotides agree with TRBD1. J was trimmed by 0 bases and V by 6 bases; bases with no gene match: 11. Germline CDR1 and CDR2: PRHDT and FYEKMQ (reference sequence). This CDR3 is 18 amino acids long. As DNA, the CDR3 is TGTGCCAGCAGACCCGGCAGGGGGTCCCCCTCCTATAATTCACCCCTCCACTTT. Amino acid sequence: CASRPGRGSPSYNSPLHF.

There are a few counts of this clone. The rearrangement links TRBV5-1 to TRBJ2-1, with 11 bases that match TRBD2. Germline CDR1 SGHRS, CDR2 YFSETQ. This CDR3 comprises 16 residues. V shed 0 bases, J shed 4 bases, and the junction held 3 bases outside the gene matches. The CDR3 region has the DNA TGCGCCAGCAGCTTGGCCGGGACTAGCGGATACAATGAGCAGTTCTTC. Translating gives CASSLAGTSGYNEQFF.

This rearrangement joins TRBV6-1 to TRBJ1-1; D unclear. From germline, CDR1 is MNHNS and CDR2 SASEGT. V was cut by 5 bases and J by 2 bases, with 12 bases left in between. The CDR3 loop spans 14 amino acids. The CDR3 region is CASSKRAGNTEAFF. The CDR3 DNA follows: TGTGCCAGCAGTAAACGTGCGGGTAACACTGAAGCTTTCTTT.

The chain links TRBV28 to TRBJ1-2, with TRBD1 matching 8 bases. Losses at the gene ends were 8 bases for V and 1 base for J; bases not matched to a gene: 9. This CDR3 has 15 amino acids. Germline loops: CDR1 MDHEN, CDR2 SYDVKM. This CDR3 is CASEDRAQFNYGYTF. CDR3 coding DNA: TGTGCCAGCGAGGACAGGGCCCAATTTAACTATGGCTACACCTTC.

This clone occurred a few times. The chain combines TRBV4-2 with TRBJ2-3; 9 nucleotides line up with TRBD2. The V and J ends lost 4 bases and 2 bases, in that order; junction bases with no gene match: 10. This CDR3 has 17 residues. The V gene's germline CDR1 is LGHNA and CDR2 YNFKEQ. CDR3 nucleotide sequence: TGTGCCAGCAGCCCAGGCCAGCGGGGGGACCACACAGATACGCAGTATTTT. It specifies CASSPGQRGDHTDTQYF.

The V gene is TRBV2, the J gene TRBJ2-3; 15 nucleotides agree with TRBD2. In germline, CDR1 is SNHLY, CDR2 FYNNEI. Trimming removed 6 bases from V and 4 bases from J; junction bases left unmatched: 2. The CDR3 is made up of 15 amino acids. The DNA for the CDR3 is TGTGCCAGCAGCTGGACTAGCGGGGGGGCAGATACGCAGTATTTT. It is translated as CASSWTSGGADTQYF.

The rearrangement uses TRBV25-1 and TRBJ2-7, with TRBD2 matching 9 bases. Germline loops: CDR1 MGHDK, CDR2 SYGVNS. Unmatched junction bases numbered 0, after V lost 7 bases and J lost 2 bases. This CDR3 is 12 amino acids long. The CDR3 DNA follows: TGTGCCAGCACTAGCGGGGCCTACGAGCAGTACTTC. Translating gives CASTSGAYEQYF.